Each of the 25 T cell receptor beta chains below was sequenced from the same sample in a study of metastatic and nonmetastatic thyroid tumors. TCRdb re-called the PCR reads with MiXCR. This table has around 65,000 clones, approximately 15% appearing once. No patient received treatment before thyroid surgery. Sequenced material: blood. These receptor sequences come from a male donor with papillary thyroid cancer or a benign thyroid nodule (not recorded which). Some clones in this sample may be carry-over from other donors' samples.

This clone came up many times. This chain links TRBV7-6 with TRBJ2-1, with a possible D match to TRBD1 (6 bases). Trimming removed 1 base at V and 3 bases at J, with 13 bases between. The germline CDR1 and CDR2 sequences are SGHVS and FNYEAQ. This CDR3 has 16 amino acids. The CDR3 spells CASSLVMTGFYNEQFF. CDR3 DNA sequence: TGTGCCAGCAGCTTAGTAATGACAGGCTTCTACAATGAGCAGTTCTTC.

There are many counts of this clone. The chain recombines TRBV7-2 with TRBJ2-7, with 11 bases lining up with TRBD1. CDR3 length equals 14 residues. Looked up from germline, CDR1 is SGHTA and CDR2 is FQGNSA. The CDR3 spells CANSRGTGGYEQYV. The CDR3 region has the DNA TGTGCCAACAGCCGCGGGACAGGGGGGTACGAGCAGTACGTC.

In the case of this clone: A read error may account for a junction end that differs from germline. The chain uses TRBV11-2 and TRBJ2-7; D call uncertain. CDR1 and CDR2 from the germline V gene are SGHAT and FQNNGV. The CDR3 is made up of 13 amino acids. The CDR3 spells CVSSSRYYGEQYF. In nucleotides, the CDR3 is TGTGTCAGCAGCTCCCGGTACTACGGGGAGCAGTACTTC.

This clone has ten or more counts. J is TRBJ2-7 and V is TRBV5-6; D may match TRBD1 or TRBD2 (7 bases each). V lost 1 base and J lost 0, with 14 bases in between. CDR1 SGHDT and CDR2 YYEEEE come from the germline V gene. CDR3 size: 16 residues. The CDR3 is CASSLSGGEISYEQYV. CDR3 sequence (DNA): TGTGCCAGCAGCTTGTCAGGGGGGGAAATCTCCTACGAGCAGTACGTC.

At least ten counts were recorded for this clone. Other DNA sequences from this sample encode an identical CDR3 as well. The gene calls are TRBV6-1 and TRBJ1-3; D is uncertain. The CDR3 is 15 amino acids. V was cut by 3 bases and J by 7 bases, with 16 bases left in between. The germline V gene encodes CDR1 MNHNS and CDR2 SASEGT. This CDR3 is CASSDNSDWVNTIYF. The DNA for the CDR3 is TGTGCCAGCAGTGACAACAGCGATTGGGTTAACACCATATATTTT.

This clone was seen repeatedly, ten times or more. The chain links TRBV28 to TRBJ2-1, with 10 nucleotides matching TRBD2. V was clipped by 7 bases and J by 3 bases; unmatched bases: 12. From germline, CDR1 is MDHEN and CDR2 SYDVKM. The CDR3 sequence is 17 residues long. CDR3 coding DNA: TGTGCCAGCATCCCTGTGGGGAGCGGGAGGGTCTACAATGAGCAGTTCTTC. Translating gives CASIPVGSGRVYNEQFF.

Points on this clone: Sequence at one end of the junction differs from germline and may be a read error. V usage is TRBV5-1 and J usage is TRBJ1-2; 7 bases line up with TRBD1. CDR3 length equals 18 residues. CDR1 and CDR2 from the germline V gene are SGHRS and YFSETQ. The CDR3 DNA sequence: TGCGCCAGCAGCTTGGGAGGCACACAGGGGCAACTGATCTATTGCTACACCTTC. Its protein product is CASSLGGTQGQLIYCYTF.

On this clone itself: This CDR3 is also generated by other DNA sequences in the sample. This chain joins TRBV12-3 or TRBV12-4 and TRBJ1-1; TRBD1 matches 7 bases. The junction had 11 bases not matched to a gene; V was cut back by 2 bases and J by 2 bases. The CDR3 sequence is 17 residues long. Written as DNA, the CDR3 is TGTGCCAGCAGTTTACCCGAGGGGACAGCAGCAAACACTGAAGCTTTCTTT. This codes for CASSLPEGTAANTEAFF.

There are many counts of this clone. J is TRBJ2-5 and V is TRBV27; weak D call: TRBD2 (6 bases). The ends were cut back, 6 bases at V and 5 bases at J, with 19 bases in the middle. This CDR3 has 15 residues. Germline V CDR1 and CDR2: MNHEY, SMNVEV (reference sequence). CDR3 in amino acids: CASRPRGLPGETQYF. CDR3 nucleotide sequence: TGTGCCAGCAGGCCAAGGGGACTGCCGGGGGAGACCCAGTACTTC.

This clone was seen many times. Other DNA sequences in the same sample also yield this CDR3. The chain uses TRBV2 and TRBJ2-3, with 8 bases lining up with TRBD2. From germline, CDR1 is SNHLY and CDR2 FYNNEI. CDR3 length: 14 amino acids. J lost 0 bases, V lost 7 bases, and 3 bases had no gene match. Here the CDR3 DNA reads TGTGCCAGCAAGGCGGGAGGTAGCACAGATACGCAGTATTTT. This gives the protein CASKAGGSTDTQYF.

This clone was recorded at least ten times. The chain links TRBV29-1 to TRBJ2-4; D might be TRBD2 (5 bases). The V gene lost 6 bases and the J gene lost 10 bases, with 19 bases spanning the gap. Germline assignment: CDR1 SQVTM and CDR2 ANQGSEA. The CDR3 contains 13 residues. The CDR3 loop reads CSVKDPGTEIQYF. The DNA for the CDR3 is TGCAGCGTCAAAGATCCGGGAACAGAAATTCAGTACTTC.

This clone occurred many times. This CDR3 is also generated by other DNA sequences in the sample. This chain uses TRBV20-1 with TRBJ2-5; D is perhaps TRBD1 or TRBD2 (5 bases each). V lost 0 bases and J 2 bases, leaving 13 bases between the germline ends. This CDR3 contains 15 residues. Per germline, CDR1 DFQATT and CDR2 SNEGSKA (reference sequence). Here the CDR3 DNA reads TGCAGTGCTAGAGATGAGGGGTTTTTACAAGAGACCCAGTACTTC. Protein: CSARDEGFLQETQYF.

This clone was counted many times. The V gene is TRBV19, the J gene TRBJ2-1; a weak D match, TRBD2 (5 bases). Trimming left V 4 bases short and J 0 bases short, with 13 bases between. CDR3 size: 16 residues. Germline assignment: CDR1 LNHDA and CDR2 SQIVND (reference sequence). DNA for the CDR3: TGTGCCAGTAGTACCTCAAGCGGACCCTCCTACAATGAGCAGTTCTTC. Its translation: CASSTSSGPSYNEQFF.

This clone occurred a few times. A much larger clone is a single base away; this may be a read error. The chain employs TRBV7-9 and TRBJ2-7, with D perhaps TRBD1 or TRBD2 (5 bases each). The length of the CDR3 is 14 residues. From germline, CDR1 is SEHNR and CDR2 FQNEAQ (reference sequence). This CDR3 is CASSSGTSTYEQHF. CDR3 DNA: TGTGCCAGCAGCTCAGGGACCTCGACCTACGAGCAGCACTTC.

The J gene is TRBJ1-2, the V gene TRBV3-1; tentatively, D is TRBD1 (6 bases). The CDR3 is made up of 17 amino acids. Germline lookup yields CDR1 LGHDT and CDR2 YNNKEL (reference sequence). V lost 4 bases, J lost 8 bases, and 26 bases lay in between. The CDR3 coding sequence is TGTGCCAGCAGCCCCCATCTGGGAGGGGGGGCAGTGGAAGGCTACACCTTC. This codes for CASSPHLGGGAVEGYTF.

This clone was observed many times. The chain joins TRBV27 to TRBJ1-1; TRBD1 might be the D (6 bases). Per the germline V gene, CDR1 is MNHEY and CDR2 is SMNVEV (reference sequence). The V end was cut by 11 bases, the J end by 5 bases, with 15 bases between. This CDR3 is 12 amino acids long. The CDR3 coding sequence is TGTGCCGGTGAACAGGGAAGAACTGAAGCTTTCTTT. It is translated as CAGEQGRTEAFF.

Of note for this clone: This may be a read error: a much more frequent sequence differs by one nucleotide. The CDR3 region has the DNA TGTGCCAGTAGTACTTCCCTAGGCAACAATCAGCCCCAGCATTTT. Its translation is CASSTSLGNNQPQHF. V usage is TRBV19 and J usage is TRBJ1-5; D gene ambiguous. V was trimmed by 4 bases and J by 3 bases, leaving 13 bases between them. This CDR3 has 15 amino acids. Germline V gene data show CDR1 as LNHDA and CDR2 as SQIVND (reference sequence).

Ten or more counts support this clone. The gene calls are TRBV20-1 and TRBJ2-3; 9 bases are a match to TRBD2. The CDR3 is 14 amino acids. The V gene end was trimmed by 4 bases and the J gene end by 3 bases; junction bases not matched to a gene: 5. Germline V lookup: CDR1 DFQATT, CDR2 SNEGSKA (reference sequence). CDR3 residues: CSAMAGGNTDTQYF. CDR3 nucleotides: TGCAGTGCTATGGCGGGAGGGAATACAGATACGCAGTATTTT.

A few counts support this clone. The J gene is TRBJ1-2, the V gene TRBV6-1, with D uncertain. This CDR3 spans 15 amino acids. Trimming pared 3 bases from V and 4 bases from J, leaving 15 bases between. From germline, CDR1 is MNHNS and CDR2 SASEGT. The CDR3 coding sequence is TGTGCCAGCAGTGACGGGTTCGGGTCTATCTATGGCTACACCTTC. Its protein is CASSDGFGSIYGYTF.

Comment on this clone: This clone may be a read error of a much larger clone one base away. The sample holds other DNA sequences that translate to the same CDR3. The chain uses TRBV28 and TRBJ1-1, with a possible D match to TRBD1 (5 bases). V was trimmed by 1 base and J by 5 bases, leaving 11 bases between them. The CDR3 covers 14 residues. CDR1 and CDR2 (germline): MDHEN, SYDVKM. CDR3 bases: TGTGCCAGCAGTTTATCACAGGAAGTGACTGAAGCTTTCTTT. Translating gives CASSLSQEVTEAFF.

This clone was recorded at least ten times. The V and J genes are TRBV19 and TRBJ2-4; 8 bases match TRBD1. The CDR3 is made up of 14 amino acids. With 4 bases clipped from V and 7 bases from J, the junction kept 6 bases outside the gene matches. The germline CDR1 and CDR2 sequences are LNHDA and SQIVND (reference sequence). CDR3 loop: CASSTGQGRNIQYF. The CDR3 nucleotides are TGTGCCAGTAGTACAGGACAGGGAAGGAACATTCAGTACTTC.

A remark on this clone: Mismatch with germline at one junction end may stem from a read error. The chain carries TRBV6-1 and TRBJ1-5; 10 bases fit TRBD1. Germline V CDR1 and CDR2: MNHNS, SASEGT. The length of the CDR3 is 13 residues. The CDR3 nucleotides are TGTGCCATACGGACAGGGGGGAATCAGACCCAGCATTTT. This encodes CAIRTGGNQTQHF.

This clone was counted at least ten times. The chain joins TRBV28 to TRBJ1-5; unclear D gene. V was shortened by 2 bases and J by 4 bases, with 15 bases between the two germline ends. This CDR3 spans 16 amino acids. CDR1 and CDR2 from the germline V gene are MDHEN and SYDVKM. In DNA, the CDR3 is TGTGCCAGCAGTTTAACACCGGGGAGGAAAAATCAGCCCCAGCATTTT. This codes for CASSLTPGRKNQPQHF.

This clone was found many times. The V call is TRBV20-1, the J call TRBJ2-5, with a tentative D call TRBD2 (5 bases). CDR1 is DFQATT and CDR2 is SNEGSKA in the germline V gene (reference sequence). V lost 0 bases and J lost 5, with 10 bases in between. The CDR3 spans 13 residues. CDR3 amino acids: CSARDPSSETQYF. The DNA for the CDR3 is TGCAGTGCTAGAGACCCTAGCAGTGAGACCCAGTACTTC.

This clone was counted ten times or more. The chain employs TRBV27 and TRBJ2-7; no clear D. Trimming stripped 8 bases from V and 0 bases from J, with 14 bases between. The CDR3 loop spans 14 amino acids. The germline CDR1 and CDR2 sequences are MNHEY and SMNVEV (reference sequence). Written as DNA, the CDR3 is TGTGCCAGCCGTTATACCCCAGACTCCTACGAGCAGTACGTC. Encoded protein: CASRYTPDSYEQYV.